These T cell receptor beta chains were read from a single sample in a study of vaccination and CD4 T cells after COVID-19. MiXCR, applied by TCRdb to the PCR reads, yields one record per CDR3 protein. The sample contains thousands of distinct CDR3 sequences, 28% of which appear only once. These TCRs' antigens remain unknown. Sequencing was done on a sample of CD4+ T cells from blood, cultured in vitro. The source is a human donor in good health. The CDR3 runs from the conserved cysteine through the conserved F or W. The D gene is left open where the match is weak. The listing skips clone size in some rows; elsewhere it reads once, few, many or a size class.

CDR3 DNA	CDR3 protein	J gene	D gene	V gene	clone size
TGTGCCAGCAGCCAAGACAGGGGGACCTACAATGAGCAGTTCTTC	CASSQDRGTYNEQFF	TRBJ2-1	TRBD1	TRBV5-4	NA
TGCAGTGCTAGAATGGCGCGGGTAAACATTCAGTACTTC	CSARMARVNIQYF	TRBJ2-4	NA	TRBV20-1	NA
TGTGCCAGCAGTGGGGTTTACGAGCAGTACTTC	CASSGVYEQYF	TRBJ2-7	NA	TRBV2	once
TGTGCCAGTAGTCCCCCGCCCGGACAGGCCTATGGCTACACCTTC	CASSPPPGQAYGYTF	TRBJ1-2	TRBD1	TRBV19	few
TGTGCCAGCGGAGGACAGGTCTACGAGCAGTACTTC	CASGGQVYEQYF	TRBJ2-7	TRBD1	TRBV25-1	NA
TGCAGTGCTAGAGATCTCGACAGGTCCTCCTATGGCTACACCTTC	CSARDLDRSSYGYTF	TRBJ1-2	NA	TRBV20-1	medium-sized
TGCAGTGCTAGTACAGGGAGAAGCCCCTACAATGAGCAGTTCTTC	CSASTGRSPYNEQFF	TRBJ2-1	NA	TRBV20-1	NA
TGTGCCAGCAGCCGCCACGGACTAGCGGGAGGGGTAGATACGCAGTATTTT	CASSRHGLAGGVDTQYF	TRBJ2-3	TRBD2	TRBV5-8	NA
TGTGCCAGCAGCTTATTTTGGGGCGGGAACACTGAAGCTTTCTTT	CASSLFWGGNTEAFF	TRBJ1-1	NA	TRBV7-2	few
TGTGCCAGCAGCCCCGACTTATACTCCTACAATGAGCAGTTCTTC	CASSPDLYSYNEQFF	TRBJ2-1	NA	TRBV7-6	NA